The source of this T cell receptor beta chain is a study of cytomegalovirus exposure and HLA in healthy donors. Primers for the PCR totalled 60 Vbeta and 13 Jbeta. Profiled with immunoSEQ multiplex PCR; TCRdb holds only in-frame clones, not every one. The table includes roughly 150,000 clones, approximately 84% detected once. The CDR3 runs 14 residues. V dropped 4 bases and J dropped 7; count of bases not matched to a gene: 7. CDR1 is SGHTS and CDR2 is YDEGEE in the germline V gene. This rearrangement joins TRBV5-8 to TRBJ2-1; 8 bases map to TRBD2. Sequencing input: PBMCs. The source of this sequence is a man aged 25 to 40 in good health and CMV-seropositive. The CDR3 DNA follows: TGTGCCAGCAGCCCCTCCGGGACTAGTAATGAGCAGTTCTTC. Translation: CASSPSGTSNEQFF.